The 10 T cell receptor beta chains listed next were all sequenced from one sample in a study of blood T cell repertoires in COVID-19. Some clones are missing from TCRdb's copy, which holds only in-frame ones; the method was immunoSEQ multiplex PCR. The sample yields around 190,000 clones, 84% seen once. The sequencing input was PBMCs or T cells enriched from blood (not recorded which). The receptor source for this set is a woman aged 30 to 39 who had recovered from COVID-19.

The CDR3 here is CASSLEGGPPSTGELFF. CDR3 coding DNA: TGCGCCAGCAGCTTGGAGGGAGGGCCACCGAGCACCGGGGAGCTGTTTTTT. V usage is TRBV5-1 and J usage is TRBJ2-2; the match to TRBD2 covers 7 bases. The J segment lost 4 bases and the V segment lost 0 bases, leaving 9 bases of the junction unmatched. Germline loops: CDR1 SGHRS, CDR2 YFSETQ. The CDR3 extends over 17 amino acids.

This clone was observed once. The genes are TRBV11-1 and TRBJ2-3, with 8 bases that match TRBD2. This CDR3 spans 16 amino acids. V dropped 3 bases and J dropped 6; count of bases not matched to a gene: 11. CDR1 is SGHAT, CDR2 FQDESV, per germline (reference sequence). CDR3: CASSLGVGGRRDTQYF. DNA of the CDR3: TGTGCCAGCAGCTTGGGGGTTGGCGGGAGGCGGGATACGCAGTATTTT.

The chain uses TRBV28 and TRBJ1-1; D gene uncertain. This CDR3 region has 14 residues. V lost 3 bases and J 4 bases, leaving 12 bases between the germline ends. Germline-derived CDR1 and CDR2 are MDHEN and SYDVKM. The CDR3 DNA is TGTGCCAGCAGTTTGAGCGGGTCGGGCACTGAAGCTTTCTTT. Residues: CASSLSGSGTEAFF.

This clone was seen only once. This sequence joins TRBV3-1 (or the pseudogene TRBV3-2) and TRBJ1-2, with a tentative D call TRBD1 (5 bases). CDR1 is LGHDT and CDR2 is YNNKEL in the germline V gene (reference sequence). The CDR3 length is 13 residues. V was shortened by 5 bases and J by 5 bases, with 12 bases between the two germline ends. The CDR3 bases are TGTGCCAGCAGCTCCTCCGGGGGATATGGCTACACCTTC. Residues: CASSSSGGYGYTF.

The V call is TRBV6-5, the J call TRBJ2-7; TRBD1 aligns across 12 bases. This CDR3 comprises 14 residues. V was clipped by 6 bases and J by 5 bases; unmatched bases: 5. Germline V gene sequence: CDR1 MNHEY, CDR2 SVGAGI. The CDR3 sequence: CASRGTGGRNEQYV. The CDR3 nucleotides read TGTGCCAGCAGAGGGACAGGGGGCCGCAACGAGCAGTACGTC.

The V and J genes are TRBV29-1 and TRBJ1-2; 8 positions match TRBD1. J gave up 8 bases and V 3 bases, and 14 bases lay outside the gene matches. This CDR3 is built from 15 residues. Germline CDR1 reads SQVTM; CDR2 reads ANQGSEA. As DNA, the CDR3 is TGCAGCGTTGAGGCAGGGGGCGCGAGTTTAGGAGGCTACACCTTC. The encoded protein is CSVEAGGASLGGYTF.

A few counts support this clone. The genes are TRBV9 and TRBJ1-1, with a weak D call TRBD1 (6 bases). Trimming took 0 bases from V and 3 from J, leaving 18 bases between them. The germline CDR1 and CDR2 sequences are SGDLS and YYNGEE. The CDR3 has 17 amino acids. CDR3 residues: CASSVGPLRGLDTEAFF. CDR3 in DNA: TGTGCCAGCAGCGTAGGCCCTCTCAGGGGTTTGGACACTGAAGCTTTCTTT.

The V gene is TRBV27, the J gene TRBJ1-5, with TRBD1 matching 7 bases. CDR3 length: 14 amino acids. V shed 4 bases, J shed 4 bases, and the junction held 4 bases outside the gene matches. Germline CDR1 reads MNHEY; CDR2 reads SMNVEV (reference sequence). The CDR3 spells CASSSGGLNQPQHF. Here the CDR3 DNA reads TGTGCCAGCAGTTCAGGGGGATTAAATCAGCCCCAGCATTTT.

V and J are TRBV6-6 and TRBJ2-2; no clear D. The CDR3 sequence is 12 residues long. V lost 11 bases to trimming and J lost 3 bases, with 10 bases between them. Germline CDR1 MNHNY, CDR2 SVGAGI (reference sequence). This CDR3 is CASHRDTGELFF. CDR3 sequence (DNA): TGTGCCTCTCATCGGGACACCGGGGAGCTGTTTTTT.

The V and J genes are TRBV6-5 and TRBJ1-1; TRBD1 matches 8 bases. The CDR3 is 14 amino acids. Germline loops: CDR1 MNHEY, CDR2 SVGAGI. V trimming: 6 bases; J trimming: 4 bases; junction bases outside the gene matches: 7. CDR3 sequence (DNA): TGTGCCAGCAGGCCCAGGGGGCTTGGCACTGAAGCTTTCTTT. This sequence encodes CASRPRGLGTEAFF.